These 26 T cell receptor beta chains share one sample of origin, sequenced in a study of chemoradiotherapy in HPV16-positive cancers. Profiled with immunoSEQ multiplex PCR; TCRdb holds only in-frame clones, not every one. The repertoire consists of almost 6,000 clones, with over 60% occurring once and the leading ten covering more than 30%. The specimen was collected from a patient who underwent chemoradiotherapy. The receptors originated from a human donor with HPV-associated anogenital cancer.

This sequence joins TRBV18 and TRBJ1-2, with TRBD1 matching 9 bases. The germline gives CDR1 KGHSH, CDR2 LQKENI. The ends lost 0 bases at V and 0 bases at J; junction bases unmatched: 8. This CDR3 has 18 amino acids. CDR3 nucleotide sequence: TGTGCCAGCTCACCACCCATGGGACAGGGTCGGGCTAACTATGGCTACACCTTC. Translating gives CASSPPMGQGRANYGYTF.

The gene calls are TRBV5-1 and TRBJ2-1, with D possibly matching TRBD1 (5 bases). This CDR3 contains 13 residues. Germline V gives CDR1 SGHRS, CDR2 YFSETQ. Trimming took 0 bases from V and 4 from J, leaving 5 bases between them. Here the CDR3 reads CASSLDRYNEQFF. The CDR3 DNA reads TGCGCCAGCAGCTTGGACAGGTACAATGAGCAGTTCTTC.

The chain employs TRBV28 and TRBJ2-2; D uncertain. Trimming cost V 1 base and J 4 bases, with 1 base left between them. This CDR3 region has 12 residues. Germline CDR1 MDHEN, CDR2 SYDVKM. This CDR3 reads CASSLSTGELFF. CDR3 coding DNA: TGTGCCAGCAGTTTATCCACCGGGGAGCTGTTTTTT.

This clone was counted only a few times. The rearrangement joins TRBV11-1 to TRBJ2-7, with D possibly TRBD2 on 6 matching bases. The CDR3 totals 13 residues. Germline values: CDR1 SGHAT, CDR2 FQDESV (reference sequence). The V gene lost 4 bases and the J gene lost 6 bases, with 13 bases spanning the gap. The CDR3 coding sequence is TGTGCCAGCAGCTACTACGGGGGTGGCGAGCAGTACTTC. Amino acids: CASSYYGGGEQYF.

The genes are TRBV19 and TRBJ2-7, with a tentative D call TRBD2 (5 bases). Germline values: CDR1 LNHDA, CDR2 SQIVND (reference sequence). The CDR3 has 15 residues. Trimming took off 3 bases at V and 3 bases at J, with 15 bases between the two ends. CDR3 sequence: CASSIGFGGGYEQYF. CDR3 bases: TGTGCCAGTAGTATTGGCTTCGGAGGTGGCTACGAGCAGTACTTC.

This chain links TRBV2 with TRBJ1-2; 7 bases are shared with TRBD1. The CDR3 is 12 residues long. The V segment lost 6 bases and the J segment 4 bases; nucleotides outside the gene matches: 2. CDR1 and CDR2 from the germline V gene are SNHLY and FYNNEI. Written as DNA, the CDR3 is TGTGCCAGCAGGGGACAGCTCTATGGCTACACCTTC. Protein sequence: CASRGQLYGYTF.

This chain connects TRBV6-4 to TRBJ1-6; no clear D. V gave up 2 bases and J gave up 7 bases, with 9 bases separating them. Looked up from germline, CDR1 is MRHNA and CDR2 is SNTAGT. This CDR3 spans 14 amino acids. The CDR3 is CASSDGLENSPLHF. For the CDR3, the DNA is TGTGCCAGCAGTGACGGACTGGAGAATTCACCCCTCCACTTT.

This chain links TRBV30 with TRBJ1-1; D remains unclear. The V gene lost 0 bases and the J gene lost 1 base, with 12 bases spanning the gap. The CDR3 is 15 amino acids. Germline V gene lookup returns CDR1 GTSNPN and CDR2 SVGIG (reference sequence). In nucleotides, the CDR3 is TGTGCCTGGAGTGTACCTCGGGCATGGAACACTGAAGCTTTCTTT. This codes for CAWSVPRAWNTEAFF.

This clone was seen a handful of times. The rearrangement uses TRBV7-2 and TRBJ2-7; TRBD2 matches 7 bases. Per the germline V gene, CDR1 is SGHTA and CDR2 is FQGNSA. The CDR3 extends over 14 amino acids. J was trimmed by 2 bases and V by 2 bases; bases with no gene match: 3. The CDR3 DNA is TGTGCCAGCAGCTTACCCAGCGGGACCTACGAGCAGTACTTC. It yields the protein CASSLPSGTYEQYF. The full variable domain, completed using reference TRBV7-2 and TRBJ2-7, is GAGVSQSPSNKVTEKGKDVELRCDPISGHTALYWYRQSLGQGLEFLIYFQGNSAPDKSGLPSDRFSAERTGGSVSTLTIQRTQQEDSAVYLCASSLPSGTYEQYFGPGTRLTVT.

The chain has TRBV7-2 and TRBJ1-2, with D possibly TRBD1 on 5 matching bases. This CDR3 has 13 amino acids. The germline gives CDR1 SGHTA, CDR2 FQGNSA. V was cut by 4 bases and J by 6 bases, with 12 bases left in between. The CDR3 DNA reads TGTGCCAGCAGCTCCCAGGGCTCCGATGGCTACACCTTC. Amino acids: CASSSQGSDGYTF.

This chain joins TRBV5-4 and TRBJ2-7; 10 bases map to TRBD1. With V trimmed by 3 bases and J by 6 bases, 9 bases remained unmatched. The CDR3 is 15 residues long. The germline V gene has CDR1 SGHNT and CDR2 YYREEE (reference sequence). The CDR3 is CASSSWTGGASEQYF. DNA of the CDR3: TGTGCCAGCAGCTCCTGGACAGGGGGAGCGTCCGAGCAGTACTTC.

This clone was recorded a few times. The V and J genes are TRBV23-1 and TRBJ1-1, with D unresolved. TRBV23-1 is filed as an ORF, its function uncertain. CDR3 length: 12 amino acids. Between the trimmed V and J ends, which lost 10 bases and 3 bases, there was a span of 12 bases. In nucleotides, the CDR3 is TGCGCCACCAAAGTTAGGGACACTGAAGCTTTCTTT. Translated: CATKVRDTEAFF.

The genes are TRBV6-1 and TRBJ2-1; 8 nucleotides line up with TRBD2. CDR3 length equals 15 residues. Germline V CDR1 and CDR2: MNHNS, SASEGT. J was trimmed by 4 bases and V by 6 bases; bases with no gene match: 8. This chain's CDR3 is CASSESGGRYNEQFF. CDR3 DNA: TGTGCCAGCAGCGAAAGCGGGGGCCGTTACAATGAGCAGTTCTTC.

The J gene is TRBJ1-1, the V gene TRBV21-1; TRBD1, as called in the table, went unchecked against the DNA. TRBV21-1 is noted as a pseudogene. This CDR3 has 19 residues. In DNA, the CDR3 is TGTGCCAGCAGCAAAGTTGCGAACAGGGAAATGGATCTGAACACTGAAGCTTTCTTT. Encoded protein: CASSKVANREMDLNTEAFF.

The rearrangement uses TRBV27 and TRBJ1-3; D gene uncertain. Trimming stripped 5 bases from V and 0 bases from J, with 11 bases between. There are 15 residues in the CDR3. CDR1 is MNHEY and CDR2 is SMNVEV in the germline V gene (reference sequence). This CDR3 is CASSRQAFSGNTIYF. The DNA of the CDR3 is TGTGCCAGCAGTAGGCAGGCCTTCTCTGGAAACACCATATATTTT.

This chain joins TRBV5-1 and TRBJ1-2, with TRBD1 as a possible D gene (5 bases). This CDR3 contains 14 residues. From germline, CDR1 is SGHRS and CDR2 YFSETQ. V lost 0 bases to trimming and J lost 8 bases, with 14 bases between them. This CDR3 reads CASSLEWGLAGYTF. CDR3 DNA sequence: TGCGCCAGCAGCTTGGAGTGGGGCTTGGCGGGCTACACCTTC. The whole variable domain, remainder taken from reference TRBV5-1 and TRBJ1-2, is KAGVTQTPRYLIKTRGQQVTLSCSPISGHRSVSWYQQTPGQGLQFLFEYFSETQRNKGNFPGRFSGRQFSNSRSEMNVSTLELGDSALYLCASSLEWGLAGYTFGSGTRLTVV.

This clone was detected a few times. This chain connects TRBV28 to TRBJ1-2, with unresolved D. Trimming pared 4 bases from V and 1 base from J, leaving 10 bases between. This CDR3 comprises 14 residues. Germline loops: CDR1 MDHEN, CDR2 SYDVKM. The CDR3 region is CASSYRAFNYGYTF. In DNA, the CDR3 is TGTGCCAGCAGTTATCGGGCATTTAACTATGGCTACACCTTC.

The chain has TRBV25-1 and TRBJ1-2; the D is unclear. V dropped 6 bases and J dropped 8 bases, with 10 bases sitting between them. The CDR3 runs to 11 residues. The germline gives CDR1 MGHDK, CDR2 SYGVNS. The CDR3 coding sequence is TGTGCCAGCAGAATTGGGTTCGGCTACACCTTC. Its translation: CASRIGFGYTF.

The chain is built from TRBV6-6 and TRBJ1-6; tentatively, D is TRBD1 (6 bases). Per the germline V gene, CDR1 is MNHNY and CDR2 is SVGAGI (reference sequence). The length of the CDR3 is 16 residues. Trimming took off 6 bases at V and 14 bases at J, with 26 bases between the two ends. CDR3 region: CASSPGGATGARTLHF. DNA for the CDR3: TGTGCCAGCAGCCCGGGGGGGGCCACCGGGGCGAGAACCCTCCACTTT.

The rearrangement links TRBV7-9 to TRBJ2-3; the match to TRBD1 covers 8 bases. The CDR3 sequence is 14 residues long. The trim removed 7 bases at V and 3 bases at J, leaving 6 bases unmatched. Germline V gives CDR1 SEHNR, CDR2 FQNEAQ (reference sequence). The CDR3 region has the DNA TGTGCCAGCACCCTGGACAGGGCAACAGATACGCAGTATTTT. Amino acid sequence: CASTLDRATDTQYF.

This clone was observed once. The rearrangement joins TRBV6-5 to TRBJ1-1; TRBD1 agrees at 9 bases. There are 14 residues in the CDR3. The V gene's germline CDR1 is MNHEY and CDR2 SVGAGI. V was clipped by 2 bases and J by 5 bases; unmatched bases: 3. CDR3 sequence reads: CASSYDRGRTEAFF. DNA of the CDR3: TGTGCCAGCAGTTACGACAGGGGGAGGACTGAAGCTTTCTTT.

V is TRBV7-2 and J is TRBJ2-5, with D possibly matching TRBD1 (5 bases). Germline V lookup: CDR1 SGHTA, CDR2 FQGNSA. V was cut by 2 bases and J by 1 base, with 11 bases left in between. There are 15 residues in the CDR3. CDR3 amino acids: CASSLIRTTQETQYF. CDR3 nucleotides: TGTGCCAGCAGCTTAATCCGGACAACCCAAGAGACCCAGTACTTC.

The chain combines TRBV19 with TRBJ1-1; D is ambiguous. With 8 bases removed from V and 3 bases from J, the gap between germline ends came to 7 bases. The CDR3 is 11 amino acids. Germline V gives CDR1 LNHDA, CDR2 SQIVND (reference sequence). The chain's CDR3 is CASQVYTEAFF. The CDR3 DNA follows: TGTGCCAGTCAAGTGTACACTGAAGCTTTCTTT. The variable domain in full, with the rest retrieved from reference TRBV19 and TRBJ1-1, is DGGITQSPKYLFRKEGQNVTLSCEQNLNHDAMYWYRQDPGQGLRLIYYSQIVNDFQKGDIAEGYSVSREKKESFPLTVTSAQKNPTAFYLCASQVYTEAFFGQGTRLTVV.

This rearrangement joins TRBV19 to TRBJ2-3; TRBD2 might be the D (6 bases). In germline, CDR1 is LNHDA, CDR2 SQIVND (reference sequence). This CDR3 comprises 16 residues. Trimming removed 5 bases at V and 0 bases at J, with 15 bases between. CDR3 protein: CASSSRTGASTDTQYF. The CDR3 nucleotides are TGTGCCAGTAGTTCACGGACGGGAGCTAGCACAGATACGCAGTATTTT.

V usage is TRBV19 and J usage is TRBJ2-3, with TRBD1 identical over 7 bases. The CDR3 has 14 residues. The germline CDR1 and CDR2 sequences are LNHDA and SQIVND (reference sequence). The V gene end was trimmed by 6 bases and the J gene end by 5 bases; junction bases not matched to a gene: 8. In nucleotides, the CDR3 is TGTGCCAGTAGCGCGACAGGGTGGGGAGATACGCAGTATTTT. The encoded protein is CASSATGWGDTQYF.

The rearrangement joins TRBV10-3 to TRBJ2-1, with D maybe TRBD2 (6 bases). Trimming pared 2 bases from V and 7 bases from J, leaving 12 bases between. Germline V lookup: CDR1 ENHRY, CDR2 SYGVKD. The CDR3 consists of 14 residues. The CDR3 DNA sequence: TGTGCCATCAGTGAGCGGTCCCTAGCGAATGAGCAGTTCTTC. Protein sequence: CAISERSLANEQFF.